Following are 30 T cell receptor beta chains from one sample sequenced in a study of STAT5B mutations in CD4+ large granular lymphocyte leukemia. Assay used: immunoSEQ multiplex PCR; TCRdb lists only in-frame clones, some missing. The data contain about 30,000 clones, 60% to 80% of them seen just once; the ten biggest clones take up roughly 0.44%. Sequencing used CD4+ T cells from blood buffy coats. The receptors derive from a human donor in good health.

This chain connects TRBV14 to TRBJ2-5, with TRBD2 identical over 11 bases. Germline values: CDR1 SGHDN, CDR2 FVKESK. V shed 1 base and J 6 bases; nucleotides not matched to a gene: 4. The CDR3 runs to 15 residues. CDR3 sequence (DNA): TGTGCCAGCAGCCAAGTAATAGCGGGGGGGAAGACCCAGTACTTC. Translation: CASSQVIAGGKTQYF.

The chain uses TRBV19 and TRBJ2-5, with D uncertain. Germline CDR1 reads LNHDA; CDR2 reads SQIVND (reference sequence). The V and J ends lost 6 bases and 5 bases respectively, with 10 bases between them. CDR3 length: 12 amino acids. CDR3 in amino acids: CASSKARETQYF. CDR3 sequence (DNA): TGTGCCAGTAGCAAGGCCCGGGAGACCCAGTACTTC.

This chain connects TRBV7-2 to TRBJ1-5, with no clear D. The V end lost 2 bases, the J end lost 0 bases, and 5 bases lay between the germline ends. The CDR3 has 14 amino acids. Germline V gene data show CDR1 as SGHTA and CDR2 as FQGNSA. The CDR3 region is CASSLRTSNQPQHF. The CDR3 coding sequence is TGTGCCAGCAGCTTAAGAACTAGCAATCAGCCCCAGCATTTT. The whole variable domain, filled in from reference TRBV7-2 and TRBJ1-5, reads GAGVSQSPSNKVTEKGKDVELRCDPISGHTALYWYRQSLGQGLEFLIYFQGNSAPDKSGLPSDRFSAERTGGSVSTLTIQRTQQEDSAVYLCASSLRTSNQPQHFGDGTRLSIL.

This clone was picked up a small number of times. The V and J genes are TRBV9 and TRBJ2-3, with 9 bases aligning to TRBD2. The germline V gene encodes CDR1 SGDLS and CDR2 YYNGEE. V trimming: 2 bases; J trimming: 0 bases; junction bases outside the gene matches: 1. CDR3 size: 15 residues. This CDR3 reads CASSVSGGSTDTQYF. The CDR3 coding sequence is TGTGCCAGCAGCGTTAGCGGGGGTAGCACAGATACGCAGTATTTT.

The chain recombines TRBV6-5 with TRBJ1-2; 7 bases fit TRBD1. Germline values: CDR1 MNHEY, CDR2 SVGAGI. The CDR3 sequence is 13 residues long. V shed 6 bases and J 4 bases; nucleotides not matched to a gene: 5. This chain's CDR3 is CASRRQGGYGYTF. The CDR3 DNA sequence: TGTGCCAGCAGACGACAGGGAGGCTATGGCTACACCTTC.

The chain employs TRBV28 and TRBJ1-2; TRBD1 agrees at 8 bases. The V segment lost 5 bases and the J segment 0 bases; nucleotides outside the gene matches: 5. The CDR3 covers 15 residues. Germline-derived CDR1 and CDR2 are MDHEN and SYDVKM. DNA of the CDR3: TGTGCCAGCAGTCGGGACAGGCTAACTAACTATGGCTACACCTTC. It codes for CASSRDRLTNYGYTF.

The chain joins TRBV29-1 to TRBJ2-3, with TRBD1 identical over 8 bases. This CDR3 comprises 14 residues. J was trimmed by 8 bases and V by 3 bases; bases with no gene match: 10. Per the germline V gene, CDR1 is SQVTM and CDR2 is ANQGSEA. CDR3 loop: CSVDFLTGDGTQYF. CDR3 sequence (DNA): TGCAGCGTTGACTTTCTGACAGGGGATGGTACGCAGTATTTT.

V gene TRBV18 combines with J gene TRBJ2-3; 7 bases map to TRBD2. The CDR3 covers 15 residues. CDR1 is KGHSH and CDR2 is LQKENI in the germline V gene. The trim removed 4 bases at V and 1 base at J, leaving 5 bases unmatched. The CDR3 bases are TGTGCCAGCTCACTCGGGGGAGGGGGCACAGATACGCAGTATTTT. Its translation: CASSLGGGGTDTQYF.

The gene calls are TRBV7-8 and TRBJ1-6, with D possibly TRBD1 on 6 matching bases. Germline CDR1 reads SGHVS; CDR2 reads FQNEAQ. The CDR3 totals 16 residues. V was pared by 1 base and J by 7 bases, with 14 bases between. The CDR3 sequence: CASSLVTGSRNSPLHF. The CDR3 region has the DNA TGTGCCAGCAGCTTAGTTACAGGGTCGAGAAATTCACCCCTCCACTTT. Variable domain in full (rest from reference TRBV7-8 and TRBJ1-6): GAGVSQSPRYKVAKRGQDVALRCDPISGHVSLFWYQQALGQGPEFLTYFQNEAQLDKSGLPSDRFFAERPEGSVSTLKIQRTQQEDSAVYLCASSLVTGSRNSPLHFGNGTRLTVT.

The CDR3 reads CASSHGLGTEAFF. The CDR3 coding sequence is TGTGCCAGCAGCCATGGCCTGGGGACTGAAGCTTTCTTT. The chain has TRBV7-3 and TRBJ1-1; D unresolved. With 5 bases removed from V and 5 bases from J, the gap between germline ends came to 12 bases. Germline CDR1 and CDR2: SGHTA and FQGTGA. The CDR3 is made up of 13 amino acids.

CDR3 residues: CAWSVRTDTQYF. The CDR3 bases are TGTGCCTGGAGTGTGCGCACAGATACGCAGTATTTT. The rearrangement links TRBV30 to TRBJ2-3; no firm D call. The germline V gene encodes CDR1 GTSNPN and CDR2 SVGIG (reference sequence). The CDR3 runs 12 residues. The V and J ends lost 0 bases and 1 base respectively, with 2 bases between them.

The rearrangement uses TRBV10-1 and TRBJ2-6; no firm D call. The V end lost 2 bases, the J end lost 6 bases, and 20 bases lay between the germline ends. This CDR3 region has 18 residues. Germline assignment: CDR1 WNHNN and CDR2 SYGVQD (reference sequence). The DNA for the CDR3 is TGCGCCAGCAGTGAGGTTGGCCCGACGCTCTCGGAGGCCAACGTCCTGACTTTC. Protein product: CASSEVGPTLSEANVLTF.

This chain connects TRBV2 to TRBJ2-5, with 12 bases lining up with TRBD1. V lost 8 bases and J lost 5; bases outside the gene matches: 6. The CDR3 runs to 14 residues. Per germline, CDR1 SNHLY and CDR2 FYNNEI. CDR3 region: CASAGDRGLETQYF. The CDR3 DNA reads as TGTGCCAGCGCCGGGGACAGGGGGCTGGAGACCCAGTACTTC.

V and J are TRBV11-2 and TRBJ1-1; tentative D call: TRBD1 (6 bases). V lost 2 bases and J lost 9, with 16 bases in between. The CDR3 runs 14 residues. Germline V lookup: CDR1 SGHAT, CDR2 FQNNGV. The CDR3 DNA reads TGTGCCAGCAGCTTATCGGGGGGGGCCCTACAAGCTTTCTTT. Its protein is CASSLSGGALQAFF.

This clone was detected once. The V and J genes are TRBV5-1 and TRBJ2-5, with D possibly matching TRBD1 (5 bases). This CDR3 is built from 13 residues. CDR1 is SGHRS and CDR2 is YFSETQ in the germline V gene. The V end was cut by 1 base, the J end by 3 bases, with 7 bases between. The CDR3 loop reads CASSLIREETQYF. CDR3 coding DNA: TGCGCCAGCAGCTTGATCAGGGAAGAGACCCAGTACTTC.

This chain links TRBV18 with TRBJ1-2, with a weak D call TRBD1 (5 bases). The CDR3 contains 15 residues. Between the trimmed V and J ends, which lost 2 bases and 6 bases, there was a span of 16 bases. The germline V gene has CDR1 KGHSH and CDR2 LQKENI. The CDR3 spells CASSPVAGPGDGYTF. CDR3 nucleotide sequence: TGTGCCAGCTCACCAGTTGCGGGACCCGGGGATGGCTACACCTTC.

The V and J genes are TRBV6-6 and TRBJ2-3; tentatively, D is TRBD2 (6 bases). This CDR3 comprises 13 residues. Trimming removed 7 bases from V and 1 base from J, with 9 bases in between. CDR1 is MNHNY, CDR2 SVGAGI, per germline (reference sequence). This CDR3 reads CASTRGRTDTQYF. In DNA form, the CDR3 reads TGTGCCAGCACGCGGGGTCGCACAGATACGCAGTATTTT.

The rearrangement joins TRBV19 to TRBJ1-1; no definite D call. The V gene's germline CDR1 is LNHDA and CDR2 SQIVND (reference sequence). This CDR3 is 15 amino acids long. Trimming cost V 5 bases and J 0 bases, with 13 bases left between them. CDR3 coding DNA: TGTGCCAGTAGTTCCTCATTTACAGTGAACACTGAAGCTTTCTTT. Translation: CASSSSFTVNTEAFF. Looking up the rest from reference TRBV19 and TRBJ1-1 gives the full variable domain: DGGITQSPKYLFRKEGQNVTLSCEQNLNHDAMYWYRQDPGQGLRLIYYSQIVNDFQKGDIAEGYSVSREKKESFPLTVTSAQKNPTAFYLCASSSSFTVNTEAFFGQGTRLTVV.

V and J are TRBV30 and TRBJ1-4; D gene unclear. V lost 2 bases, J lost 9 bases, and 13 bases lay in between. Per the germline V gene, CDR1 is GTSNPN and CDR2 is SVGIG (reference sequence). CDR3 size: 13 residues. CDR3 nucleotide sequence: TGTGCCTGGAGTAAAGGGCCACCCCAAAAACTGTTTTTT. Its protein product is CAWSKGPPQKLFF.

This clone was counted only a few times. The chain couples TRBV5-1 to TRBJ1-5; the match to TRBD1 covers 7 bases. V trimming: 4 bases; J trimming: 3 bases; junction bases outside the gene matches: 7. The CDR3 length is 15 residues. Germline lookup yields CDR1 SGHRS and CDR2 YFSETQ. This CDR3 is CASSLDGQDNQPQHF. In DNA, the CDR3 is TGCGCCAGCAGCCTGGACGGACAGGACAATCAGCCCCAGCATTTT. The whole variable domain, remainder taken from reference TRBV5-1 and TRBJ1-5, is KAGVTQTPRYLIKTRGQQVTLSCSPISGHRSVSWYQQTPGQGLQFLFEYFSETQRNKGNFPGRFSGRQFSNSRSEMNVSTLELGDSALYLCASSLDGQDNQPQHFGDGTRLSIL.

This clone came up once. The V gene is TRBV2, the J gene TRBJ1-2; no reliable D call. This CDR3 region has 13 residues. Trimming stripped 2 bases from V and 1 base from J, with 5 bases between. CDR1 SNHLY and CDR2 FYNNEI come from the germline V gene. The CDR3 bases are TGTGCCAGCAGTGAAAACATTAACTATGGCTACACCTTC. Residues: CASSENINYGYTF.

This clone has only a few counts. The V call is TRBV29-1, the J call TRBJ2-7, with 8 nucleotides matching TRBD2. Germline V gives CDR1 SQVTM, CDR2 ANQGSEA. This CDR3 spans 11 amino acids. V lost 6 bases to trimming and J lost 9 bases; unmatched junction nucleotides: 7. CDR3 residues: CSVLTGGVQYF. CDR3 nucleotides: TGCAGCGTCCTAACGGGGGGGGTGCAGTACTTC.

This clone has only a few counts. This chain joins TRBV9 and TRBJ1-4; TRBD1 aligns across 7 bases. V was clipped by 3 bases and J by 8 bases; unmatched bases: 13. Germline lookup yields CDR1 SGDLS and CDR2 YYNGEE. The CDR3 has 16 residues. The CDR3 DNA reads TGTGCCAGCAGCGCGGGGAGTACAGGGGATCGGGAAAAACTGTTTTTT. It is translated as CASSAGSTGDREKLFF.

The J gene is TRBJ1-2, the V gene TRBV30; 7 bases match TRBD1. This CDR3 contains 14 residues. The V segment lost 3 bases and the J segment 3 bases; nucleotides outside the gene matches: 7. CDR1 GTSNPN and CDR2 SVGIG come from the germline V gene (reference sequence). CDR3 nucleotides: TGTGCCTGGAGAAGGACAGGTAATCACTATGGCTACACCTTC. This encodes CAWRRTGNHYGYTF. The whole variable domain, filled in from reference TRBV30 and TRBJ1-2, reads SQTIHQWPATLVQPVGSPLSLECTVEGTSNPNLYWYRQAAGRGLQLLFYSVGIGQISSEVPQNLSASRPQDRQFILSSKKLLLSDSGFYLCAWRRTGNHYGYTFGSGTRLTVV.

This clone came up a few times. The chain carries TRBV2 and TRBJ1-5; D is uncertain. CDR3 length: 13 residues. Deletions cut 5 bases from V and 9 bases from J, with 14 bases between. CDR1 is SNHLY, CDR2 FYNNEI, per germline. The CDR3 region is CASSQSWGSPQHF. CDR3 sequence (DNA): TGTGCCAGCAGTCAAAGCTGGGGTTCGCCCCAGCATTTT.

The chain has TRBV7-3 and TRBJ2-1, with D perhaps assigned TRBD1 or TRBD2 (5 bases each). The germline gives CDR1 SGHTA, CDR2 FQGTGA. V was cut by 5 bases and J by 7 bases, with 15 bases left in between. The CDR3 runs to 14 residues. CDR3 DNA: TGTGCCAGCAGCCCCTCCCTAGAGGGGAATGAGCAGTTCTTC. This translates into CASSPSLEGNEQFF. The full variable domain, completed using reference TRBV7-3 and TRBJ2-1, is GAGVSQTPSNKVTEKGKYVELRCDPISGHTALYWYRQSLGQGPEFLIYFQGTGAADDSGLPNDRFFAVRPEGSVSTLKIQRTERGDSAVYLCASSPSLEGNEQFFGPGTRLTVL.

The rearrangement links TRBV7-2 to TRBJ2-2; TRBD2 aligns across 10 bases. CDR1 is SGHTA and CDR2 is FQGNSA in the germline V gene. The CDR3 sequence is 17 residues long. The ends lost 1 base at V and 9 bases at J; junction bases unmatched: 11. The CDR3: CASSLVALAGVHRELFF. The DNA for the CDR3 is TGTGCCAGCAGCTTAGTAGCCCTAGCGGGGGTTCACCGGGAGCTGTTTTTT.

This chain links TRBV4-1 with TRBJ2-1; tentatively, D is TRBD1 or TRBD2 (5 bases each). Germline V gene sequence: CDR1 MGHRA, CDR2 YSYEKL. The CDR3 is made up of 18 amino acids. The ends were cut back, 2 bases at V and 8 bases at J, with 25 bases in the middle. CDR3 sequence reads: CASSQHRIGTTQEDEQFF. The CDR3 coding sequence is TGCGCCAGCAGCCAACATCGAATAGGGACGACCCAGGAGGATGAGCAGTTCTTC.

V usage is TRBV5-6 and J usage is TRBJ2-7, with TRBD1 matching over 8 bases. Looked up from germline, CDR1 is SGHDT and CDR2 is YYEEEE. V gave up 5 bases and J gave up 4 bases; unmatched junction bases: 11. The CDR3 is made up of 15 amino acids. This CDR3 reads CASSYTGTGDYEQYF. CDR3 nucleotides: TGTGCCAGCAGTTATACCGGGACAGGAGATTACGAGCAGTACTTC. Supplemented by reference TRBV5-6 and TRBJ2-7, the full variable domain reads DAGVTQSPTHLIKTRGQQVTLRCSPKSGHDTVSWYQQALGQGPQFIFQYYEEEERQRGNFPDRFSGHQFPNYSSELNVNALLLGDSALYLCASSYTGTGDYEQYFGPGTRLTVT.

This chain links TRBV7-8 with TRBJ1-1, with 7 bases lining up with TRBD1. CDR1 and CDR2 from the germline V gene are SGHVS and FQNEAQ. V lost 0 bases to trimming and J lost 1 base; unmatched junction nucleotides: 2. The length of the CDR3 is 15 residues. The CDR3 region is CASSLATGRNTEAFF. Written as DNA, the CDR3 is TGTGCCAGCAGCTTAGCGACAGGGAGGAACACTGAAGCTTTCTTT.